This T cell receptor (beta chain) emerged from a study of radiotherapy plus CTLA-4 blockade in lung cancer. Study information: Objective response rate was over 15%; disease control rate, 25% to 35%.

This clone is deemed medium-sized (0.01 to 0.1%). Its antigen is unidentified. Trimming cost V 1 base and J 4 bases; bases outside gene matches: 7. Germline V gene data show CDR1 as SGHAT and CDR2 as FQNNGV. CDR3 length equals 15 residues. Assay: immunoSEQ multiplex PCR; the TCRdb copy retains only in-frame clones and omits some. The sample yields around 45,000 clones, 60% to 80% seen once. General observations from the study: Clones of tumor-derived TCRs expanded in blood after radiotherapy plus ipilimumab.

With ipilimumab providing CTLA-4 blockade, focal radiation was administered to patients who had chemo-refractory metastatic non-small-cell lung cancer. The source was peripheral blood, collected from a patient treated with radiotherapy plus ipilimumab. J is TRBJ2-7 and V is TRBV11-2, with TRBD2 identical over 7 bases. The receptor comes from a human donor with non-small cell lung cancer who had stable disease on radiotherapy plus ipilimumab. The DNA for the CDR3 is TGTGCCAGCAGCTTAGCCGCTAGCGGAGGGTACGAGCAGTACTTC. Residues: CASSLAASGGYEQYF.